This passage covers 7 T cell receptor beta chains from one sample sequenced in a study of PD-L1 blockade in urothelial cancer (dated by TCRdb to the late 2010s). Libraries were built with the immunoSEQ multiplex PCR assay. Drawn from immuneACCESS, this table holds only the in-frame rearrangements with V and J called that TCRdb kept. Clones are partly lost; checked studies trace under half to an unresolved V gene and leave the rest unexplained. The table for this sample lists 75,000 to 100,000 clones; 83% of them were counted only once. The top ten constitute roughly 8% of the sample. What this sample's time point label stands for: peripheral blood 6 weeks after treatment start. The source was PBMCs, collected around atezolizumab (anti-PD-L1) treatment. The receptor set was obtained from a man aged 70 or older with urothelial cancer.

The rearrangement joins TRBV5-8 to TRBJ1-2; D unclear. V shed 2 bases and J shed 2 bases, with 7 bases lying between them. Germline values: CDR1 SGHTS, CDR2 YDEGEE. The CDR3 is 13 amino acids. The chain's CDR3 is CASSFPRNYGYTF. The CDR3 nucleotides read TGTGCCAGCAGCTTCCCACGGAACTATGGCTACACCTTC.

A few counts support this clone. The DNA for the CDR3 is TGTGCCAGCAGCTTAGAGGTCTCGCGGGAGGGAAGGACCGGGGAGCTGTTTTTT. It codes for CASSLEVSREGRTGELFF. The rearrangement links TRBV7-9 to TRBJ2-2; 9 nucleotides line up with TRBD2. In germline, CDR1 is SEHNR, CDR2 FQNEAQ (reference sequence). This CDR3 region has 18 residues. V was clipped by 1 base and J by 5 bases; unmatched bases: 11. Looking up the rest from reference TRBV7-9 and TRBJ2-2 gives the full variable domain: DTGVSQNPRHKITKRGQNVTFRCDPISEHNRLYWYRQTLGQGPEFLTYFQNEAQLEKSRLLSDRFSAERPKGSFSTLEIQRTEQGDSAMYLCASSLEVSREGRTGELFFGEGSRLTVL.

This clone appeared a few times. This chain joins TRBV5-1 and TRBJ2-2, with 7 bases that match TRBD2. From germline, CDR1 is SGHRS and CDR2 YFSETQ. J gave up 1 base and V 5 bases, and 8 bases lay outside the gene matches. The CDR3 runs 16 residues. In nucleotides, the CDR3 is TGCGCCAGCAGTCTTAGCGGGCTCGTGAACACCGGGGAGCTGTTTTTT. The encoded protein is CASSLSGLVNTGELFF.

The V gene is TRBV7-2, the J gene TRBJ1-1; 7 bases map to TRBD1. The germline V gene encodes CDR1 SGHTA and CDR2 FQGNSA. V gave up 5 bases and J gave up 11 bases; unmatched junction bases: 11. The CDR3 is 13 amino acids. In DNA form, the CDR3 reads TGTGCCAGCAGCGTAAAGATCAGGGGGGACGCTTTCTTT. This sequence encodes CASSVKIRGDAFF.

The chain is built from TRBV5-1 and TRBJ1-3; 8 bases map to TRBD1. This CDR3 has 14 amino acids. CDR1 and CDR2 from the germline V gene are SGHRS and YFSETQ. The trim removed 0 bases at V and 7 bases at J, leaving 3 bases unmatched. The CDR3 DNA is TGCGCCAGCAGCTTGGACAGGGGGAGTAACACCATATATTTT. It is translated as CASSLDRGSNTIYF.

The rearrangement joins TRBV6-5 to TRBJ1-1, with D tentatively TRBD1 (5 bases). There are 16 residues in the CDR3. Trimming took 4 bases from V and 1 from J, leaving 16 bases between them. Germline CDR1 MNHEY, CDR2 SVGAGI. The CDR3 bases are TGTGCCAGCAGTTGCGGGACCTCATGTACGAACACTGAAGCTTTCTTT. Translation: CASSCGTSCTNTEAFF.

Worth noting for this clone: In this CDR3 the conserved last residue, phenylalanine or tryptophan, is missing, so a read error is likely. The chain employs TRBV5-1 and TRBJ2-7, with 8 positions matching TRBD1. CDR1 SGHRS and CDR2 YFSETQ come from the germline V gene. This CDR3 has 13 amino acids. The V and J ends lost 0 bases and 7 bases, in that order; junction bases with no gene match: 3. The chain's CDR3 is CASSLGDRQEQYL. In DNA, the CDR3 is TGCGCCAGCAGCTTGGGGGACAGGCAGGAGCAGTACCTC.